This T cell receptor (beta chain) comes out of a study of graft-versus-host responses after intestinal transplantation (dated by TCRdb to the early 2020s). Regarding the study in general: Recipients received multivisceral, liver-intestinal, or isolated intestinal transplants. Donor T cell macrochimerism was defined as a peak of at least 4% donor T cells among recipient peripheral blood mononuclear cells. To identify alloreactive clones, pre-transplant mixed lymphocyte reaction products were sequenced and then compared with unstimulated pre-transplant donor and recipient T cells. Anti-thymocyte globulin induction was given to all recipients, followed by maintenance tacrolimus and steroids for 3 to 4 years. The cohort enrolled 24 intestinal transplant recipients, one of whom was a retransplant, and a few patients without pretransplant specimens were excluded. Rather than being sequenced by the commercial service, samples from three later patients were sequenced in-house on an Illumina MiSeq and processed with MiXCR. After intestinal transplantation, graft-versus-host and host-versus-graft alloreactive T cell clones in the graft, circulation and bone marrow were tracked using bulk TCR-beta CDR3 sequencing.

The CDR3, from cysteine to phenylalanine, totals 14 residues. Solely the CDR3 DNA is kept, with 42 bases framed from the first base. The V end loses 4 bases and the J end loses 2 bases, and a stretch of 12 bases separates them. CDR1 MNHNS and CDR2 SASEGT were looked up in the germline V gene. To isolate intraepithelial and lamina propria lymphocytes from graft specimens, dithiothreitol, EDTA incubations and collagenase D digestion were used. Bulk TCR-beta sequencing was performed on serial intestinal graft biopsy specimens collected as late as 600 days after transplant. Library preparation was by the immunoSEQ multiplex PCR assay. High-throughput TCR-beta CDR3 sequencing of genomic DNA from most patients was performed by Adaptive Biotechnologies. The authors' analysis ran thus. Adaptive's ImmunoSEQ software supplied the TCR sequencing data for 18 patients, while MiXCR and VDJtools were used to process a few other patients. CDR3 nucleotide sequences shared by donor and recipient were removed because the origin of these sequences could not be assigned. To be classed as alloreactive, a clone needed at least 2-fold expansion over unstimulated cells and a minimum CFSE-low frequency of 0.002% (template counts) or 0.001% (read counts). Clones detected in sequenced pre-transplant spleen, lymph node, or MLR CFSE-low populations of the donor or recipient were defined as mappable. Cumulative frequency of alloreactive clones was calculated as a percentage of all sequences weighted by copy number. TCRdb took this table from immuneACCESS and kept in-frame rearrangements with V and J called. Such tables lack part of the clones; where checked against another copy, unresolved V genes explain under half of the gap, and the rest is unexplained. V and J calls and clone size follow that table, whereas D and trimming were derived from the DNA. The sample includes about 15,000 clones, with approximately 59% observed a single time. The top ten hold around 13% of the sample.

What the research found in general, with its limitations: Early after transplant, declines in HvG clones were associated with peak levels of circulating GvH clones. In patients with donor T cell macrochimerism, the allografts had high GvH to HvG T cell clonal ratios. GvH clones were detected in recipient bone marrow, and some of these GvH clones were observed earlier in ileal mucosa or blood, consistent with an intestinal mucosal origin. Conclusions were limited by the relatively low number and heterogeneity of intestinal transplant patients.

Worth noting for this clone: The target of this receptor is not known. The record has no base qualities; no much larger clone is one base away.

Sequencing used ileum tissue, obtained 524 days after transplant. The sequence joins TRBV6-1 to TRBJ2-7, and TRBD2 may be the D gene, going by 5 matching bases. The sequence was obtained from a human patient who received an intestinal transplant, so some T cells may come from the graft donor. The nucleotides are TGTGCCAGCAGTGGCCAGGTGACTACCTACGAGCAGTACTTC. This yields the protein CASSGQVTTYEQYF.